This T cell receptor (beta chain) was sequenced for a study of blood T cells in healthy people across ages. The use of a sample-barcoded 5' primer and a J-beta primer mix characterized a second PCR of about 6 to 12 cycles. TCRdb independently ran MiXCR on the 5' RACE reads; one entry per CDR3 protein. The sample shows fewer than 800,000 distinct CDR3 sequences, roughly 25% of them seen only once. Germline-derived CDR1 and CDR2 are ENHRY and SYGVKD. This CDR3 is built from 15 residues. V was shortened by 0 bases and J by 2 bases, with 11 bases between the two germline ends. A further study also used this sample, focusing on T cells of mothers and their children. Per that paper: Every mother supplied over 10 million TCR beta CDR3 reads and every child a few million. Pairs that are related and pairs that are unrelated have TCR recombination output shaped similarly by thymic selection. None of the identified T cell clones proved to be persistent microchimeric clones.

The V call is TRBV10-3, the J call TRBJ2-7, with D perhaps being TRBD1 or TRBD2 (6 bases each). Sequencing was performed on blood. The receptor was isolated from a boy aged 5 to 17 in good health. The CDR3 nucleotides are TGTGCCATCAGTGAGTCGGCGGGACAACCCTACGAGCAGTACTTC. Translated, it gives CAISESAGQPYEQYF.